This record concerns one T cell receptor beta chain sequence. Its specificity is unknown. Germline V CDR1 and CDR2: SEHNR, FQNEAQ (reference sequence). The CDR3 totals 13 residues. The V and J ends lost 5 bases and 8 bases respectively, with 13 bases between them. This sample was taken from a study of T cells in Graves' hyperthyroidism and ophthalmopathy. Amplified TCR beta CDR3 regions came from RNA transcripts. In the first-round RT-PCR of the TCR CDR3, the HTBI primer set was used. TCRdb recomputed calls from the multiplex PCR reads with MiXCR, one row per CDR3 protein. The profile shows about 300,000 distinct CDR3 sequences, roughly 15% of them singletons. Findings of the study overall: Clonotypes that were expanded in thyroid above 0.001 mostly appeared in blood too. Separating ophthalmopathy from stable hyperthyroidism was achieved by a 13 V-J model.

When ophthalmopathy did not progress within 18 months, Graves' hyperthyroidism was considered stable. The receptor was derived from a man under 40 with Graves' hyperthyroidism. The sequenced sample was blood. This sequence joins TRBV7-9 and TRBJ2-1; TRBD1 is a possible D gene (6 bases). The CDR3 nucleotides read TGTGCCAGCAGCCCAACAGGGTTGGATGAGCAGTTCTTC. It translates to CASSPTGLDEQFF.